Given below is one T cell receptor (beta chain) in context. This clonotype was seen more than once but under ten times. Which antigen it targets is not known. There are no base qualities to consult, and no much larger clone falls within one base. The sequencer was an Illumina Genome Analyzer IIx. The public reads were run again by TCRdb, first through fastp at Q25 and then through MiXCR, and only productive beta chains were kept. Here each entry gathers all rows of one CDR3 protein and keeps the most common genes and DNA. Recorded for this sample are under 30,000 distinct CDR3 sequences; more than 15% of them occurred a single time. The ten largest clones take up 3.5% of the sample. The data originate from a study of patients with pleural tuberculosis (dated by TCRdb to between 2014 and 2016). After removal of 4 bases from V and 1 base from J, the junction retains 8 bases not matched to a gene. Looking up the germline V gene yields CDR1 SGHDT and CDR2 YYEEEE. Taken from cysteine to phenylalanine, the CDR3 has 17 residues. Only the CDR3 portion is preserved as DNA: 51 bases, with reading frame beginning at the first base.

This TCR derives from a human donor with pleural tuberculosis. The chain couples TRBV5-6 to TRBJ2-5; 12 bases in the junction line up with TRBD2. Sequenced material: peripheral blood. CDR3 loop: CASSPILLAGGQETQYF. Here is the DNA: TGTGCCAGCAGCCCAATCCTACTAGCGGGGGGCCAAGAGACCCAGTACTTC.